Below, 15 T cell receptor beta chains from the same sample are listed, as sequenced in a study of shared clonotypes between healthy human individuals. Produced via immunoSEQ multiplex PCR; TCRdb's table is partial and in-frame only. The top ten clones hold about 0.13% of a sample with roughly 2.5 million clones, approximately 90% of them seen once. The sequenced sample was naive CD4+ T cells sorted from blood. Stated subset: CD45RA+ positively selected. The receptors were gathered from a man aged 18 to 29 in good health.

The chain has TRBV5-1 and TRBJ1-1, with D unresolved. Trimming shortened V by 1 base and J by 4 bases, and 8 bases separated the two germline ends. Germline V gene sequence: CDR1 SGHRS, CDR2 YFSETQ. This CDR3 has 13 amino acids. In nucleotides, the CDR3 is TGCGCCAGCAGCTTGTTGCTCGTCACTGAAGCTTTCTTT. Its translation is CASSLLLVTEAFF.

The rearrangement joins TRBV18 to TRBJ1-4; tentatively, D is TRBD1 (5 bases). CDR1 and CDR2 (germline): KGHSH, LQKENI. The CDR3 sequence is 14 residues long. V was shortened by 4 bases and J by 4 bases, with 10 bases between the two germline ends. The CDR3 bases are TGTGCCAGCTCACAGAGGGGCCTTAATGAAAAACTGTTTTTT. This codes for CASSQRGLNEKLFF.

CDR3 residues: CASSGTGGASRSSEAFF. CDR3 DNA: TGTGCCAGCAGCGGGACAGGGGGAGCCAGTCGAAGTTCTGAAGCTTTCTTT. The V call is TRBV7-8, the J call TRBJ1-1, with 11 bases identical to TRBD1. CDR1 is SGHVS, CDR2 FQNEAQ, per germline. Germline trimming cut 5 bases from V and 6 bases from J; bases unmatched to any gene: 14. There are 17 residues in the CDR3.

J is TRBJ2-5 and V is TRBV5-1; 7 nucleotides align to TRBD2. Germline loops: CDR1 SGHRS, CDR2 YFSETQ. This CDR3 is 15 amino acids long. V trimming: 4 bases; J trimming: 2 bases; junction bases outside the gene matches: 8. This CDR3 is CASSRGTTQQETQYF. The CDR3 DNA follows: TGCGCCAGCAGCCGTGGGACTACCCAACAAGAGACCCAGTACTTC.

On this clone itself: This specimen includes other DNA sequences encoding the same CDR3. This sequence joins TRBV5-1 and TRBJ1-2; D unresolved. Trimming shortened V by 1 base and J by 0 bases, and 4 bases separated the two germline ends. CDR3 size: 13 residues. Germline V gene data show CDR1 as SGHRS and CDR2 as YFSETQ. The CDR3 bases are TGCGCCAGCAGCTTGACGTCTAACTATGGCTACACCTTC. It translates to CASSLTSNYGYTF.

V is TRBV19 and J is TRBJ2-3, with D unclear. The CDR3 sequence is 15 residues long. Trimming pared 0 bases from V and 3 bases from J, leaving 10 bases between. In germline, CDR1 is LNHDA, CDR2 SQIVND (reference sequence). CDR3 DNA: TGTGCCAGTAGTATAGATCATAGTTCGACAGATACGCAGTATTTT. Its translation is CASSIDHSSTDTQYF.

The chain has TRBV28 and TRBJ1-5, with D hard to call. With 6 bases removed from V and 4 bases from J, the gap between germline ends came to 13 bases. The CDR3 extends over 14 amino acids. Germline V CDR1 and CDR2: MDHEN, SYDVKM. The CDR3 DNA sequence: TGTGCCAGCAGAGTGGTTAACCTGAATCAGCCCCAGCATTTT. Translation: CASRVVNLNQPQHF.

The chain links TRBV28 to TRBJ2-5, with 12 bases aligning to TRBD2. The CDR3 loop spans 15 amino acids. After removal of 7 bases from V and 1 base from J, the junction contained 4 bases not matched to a gene. The V gene's germline CDR1 is MDHEN and CDR2 SYDVKM. The chain's CDR3 is CASTPSGGAQETQYF. The CDR3 nucleotides are TGTGCCAGCACTCCTAGCGGGGGGGCCCAAGAGACCCAGTACTTC.

The J gene is TRBJ1-2, the V gene TRBV14, with 10 bases matching TRBD1. Germline assignment: CDR1 SGHDN and CDR2 FVKESK. After removal of 0 bases from V and 5 bases from J, the junction contained 6 bases not matched to a gene. The CDR3 loop spans 16 amino acids. The CDR3 DNA sequence: TGTGCCAGCAGCCAAGATCGCGGGACAGGGGAGTATGGCTACACCTTC. Translation gives CASSQDRGTGEYGYTF. Using reference TRBV14 and TRBJ1-2 for the parts outside the CDR3, the full variable domain is EAGVTQFPSHSVIEKGQTVTLRCDPISGHDNLYWYRRVMGKEIKFLLHFVKESKQDESGMPNNRFLAERTGGTYSTLKVQPAELEDSGVYFCASSQDRGTGEYGYTFGSGTRLTVV.

The chain has TRBV25-1 and TRBJ2-1; D assignment may be TRBD1 or TRBD2 (6 bases each). Germline lookup yields CDR1 MGHDK and CDR2 SYGVNS. CDR3 length: 15 amino acids. Trimming took 6 bases from V and 10 from J, leaving 22 bases between them. The chain's CDR3 is CASRRGSGERGEQFF. The CDR3 nucleotides read TGTGCCAGCAGGCGAGGGTCGGGAGAAAGGGGGGAGCAGTTCTTC.

The V call is TRBV11-2, the J call TRBJ2-1, with TRBD1 matching over 8 bases. After removal of 8 bases from V and 2 bases from J, the junction contained 5 bases not matched to a gene. Germline V gene lookup returns CDR1 SGHAT and CDR2 FQNNGV. The CDR3 extends over 14 amino acids. In nucleotides, the CDR3 is TGTGCCAGCCGACAGGGGAAACCCTACAATGAGCAGTTCTTC. Its protein product is CASRQGKPYNEQFF.

This chain connects TRBV6-1 to TRBJ2-2, with 14 nucleotides matching TRBD2. This CDR3 comprises 17 residues. Germline CDR1 is MNHNS and CDR2 is SASEGT. V dropped 1 base and J dropped 7; count of bases not matched to a gene: 5. CDR3 residues: CASSEGLAGGFGGELFF. The CDR3 DNA follows: TGTGCCAGCAGTGAAGGACTAGCGGGAGGGTTCGGCGGGGAGCTGTTTTTT.

The rearrangement uses TRBV5-4 and TRBJ2-3; D gene ambiguous. The ends were cut back, 0 bases at V and 0 bases at J, with 11 bases in the middle. CDR1 is SGHNT and CDR2 is YYREEE in the germline V gene (reference sequence). The CDR3 sequence is 16 residues long. The CDR3, as DNA: TGTGCCAGCAGCTTGGAATCGGCTATTAGCACAGATACGCAGTATTTT. Protein sequence: CASSLESAISTDTQYF.

This chain links TRBV5-1 with TRBJ2-7, with 7 bases aligning to TRBD1. This CDR3 is built from 14 residues. The V gene's germline CDR1 is SGHRS and CDR2 YFSETQ. The V gene end was trimmed by 4 bases and the J gene end by 6 bases; junction bases not matched to a gene: 10. The CDR3 bases are TGCGCCAGCAGCCCGGGCGACAGGGCTTCCGAGCAGTACTTC. Its protein product is CASSPGDRASEQYF.

The rearrangement joins TRBV5-1 to TRBJ2-5; a weak D match, TRBD2 (6 bases). Trimming cost V 0 bases and J 7 bases, with 13 bases left between them. Germline assignment: CDR1 SGHRS and CDR2 YFSETQ. This CDR3 comprises 14 residues. The CDR3 nucleotides read TGCGCCAGCAGCTTGGCGGGGGTCCAGGGGACCCAGTACTTC. This sequence encodes CASSLAGVQGTQYF. The variable domain in full, with the rest retrieved from reference TRBV5-1 and TRBJ2-5, is KAGVTQTPRYLIKTRGQQVTLSCSPISGHRSVSWYQQTPGQGLQFLFEYFSETQRNKGNFPGRFSGRQFSNSRSEMNVSTLELGDSALYLCASSLAGVQGTQYFGPGTRLLVL.